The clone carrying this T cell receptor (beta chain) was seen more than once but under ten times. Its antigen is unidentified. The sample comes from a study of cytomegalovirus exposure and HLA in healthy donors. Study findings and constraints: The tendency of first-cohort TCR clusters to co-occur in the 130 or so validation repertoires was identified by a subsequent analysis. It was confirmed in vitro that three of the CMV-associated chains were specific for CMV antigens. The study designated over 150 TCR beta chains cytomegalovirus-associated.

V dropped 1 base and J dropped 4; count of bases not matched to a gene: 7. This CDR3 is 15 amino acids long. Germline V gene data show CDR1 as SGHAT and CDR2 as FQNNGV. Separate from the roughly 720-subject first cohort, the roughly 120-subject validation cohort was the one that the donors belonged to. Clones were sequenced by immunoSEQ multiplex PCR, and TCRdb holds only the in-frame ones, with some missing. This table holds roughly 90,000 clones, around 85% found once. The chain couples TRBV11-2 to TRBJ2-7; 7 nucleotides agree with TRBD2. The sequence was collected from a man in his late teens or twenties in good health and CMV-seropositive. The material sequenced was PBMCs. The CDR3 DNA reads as TGTGCCAGCAGCTTAGGAAGTGCTAGCGGATACGAGCAGTACTTC. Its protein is CASSLGSASGYEQYF.